This entry lists 27 T cell receptor beta chains sequenced from one sample in a study of blood T cell repertoires in COVID-19. Using immunoSEQ multiplex PCR, the repertoire was profiled, and TCRdb retains in-frame clones only, with some absent. This table has roughly 120,000 clones, around 90% appearing once. Sequences were obtained from peripheral blood. The receptors come from a human donor in a cohort sampled during active COVID-19.

This chain links TRBV28 with TRBJ2-2; D may be TRBD2 (6 bases). This CDR3 spans 15 amino acids. Trimming took 6 bases from V and 4 from J, leaving 15 bases between them. Germline lookup yields CDR1 MDHEN and CDR2 SYDVKM. In DNA, the CDR3 is TGTGCCAGCAGACCGATGACTAGGATCACCGGGGAGCTGTTTTTT. It yields the protein CASRPMTRITGELFF.

The chain carries TRBV5-4 and TRBJ1-5, with 7 bases matching TRBD1. Germline lookup yields CDR1 SGHNT and CDR2 YYREEE (reference sequence). V lost 0 bases, J lost 4 bases, and 4 bases stayed unmatched. CDR3 length equals 15 residues. The CDR3 region has the DNA TGTGCCAGCAGCTTGGACAGGGGCAGGAATCAGCCCCAGCATTTT. It encodes CASSLDRGRNQPQHF.

The genes are TRBV2 and TRBJ2-7; 7 nucleotides align to TRBD1. CDR1 and CDR2 from the germline V gene are SNHLY and FYNNEI. Unmatched junction bases numbered 10, after V lost 5 bases and J lost 3 bases. This CDR3 is 15 amino acids long. The CDR3 is CASSQDRAENYEQYF. The DNA of the CDR3 is TGTGCCAGCAGTCAAGACAGGGCGGAAAACTACGAGCAGTACTTC.

The chain is built from TRBV29-1 and TRBJ1-1; 11 bases align to TRBD1. Unmatched junction bases numbered 11, after V lost 7 bases and J lost 1 base. CDR1 SQVTM and CDR2 ANQGSEA come from the germline V gene. The CDR3 has 16 residues. CDR3 in amino acids: CSARAGTGGGNTEAFF. CDR3 nucleotides: TGCAGCGCCCGCGCCGGGACAGGGGGAGGGAACACTGAAGCTTTCTTT.

This clone was recorded once. V and J are TRBV7-9 and TRBJ1-1; D not resolved. In germline, CDR1 is SEHNR, CDR2 FQNEAQ (reference sequence). Trimming removed 3 bases at V and 7 bases at J, with 6 bases between. This CDR3 spans 11 amino acids. The CDR3 protein is CASSFFGEAFF. The DNA of the CDR3 is TGTGCCAGCAGCTTTTTCGGTGAAGCTTTCTTT.

J is TRBJ2-3 and V is TRBV5-4; 7 bases agree with TRBD1. Trimming at V came to 4 bases and at J to 1 base, leaving 9 bases not matched to a gene. Germline V gene lookup returns CDR1 SGHNT and CDR2 YYREEE (reference sequence). The CDR3 sequence is 16 residues long. The CDR3 DNA sequence: TGTGCCAGCAGCAACCTAGGGCAGGGGGGCACAGATACGCAGTATTTT. Translation: CASSNLGQGGTDTQYF.

Worth noting for this clone: Germline is not matched at one junction end, which may reflect a read error. V usage is TRBV2 and J usage is TRBJ2-1; the D gene is possibly TRBD2 (7 bases). Germline CDR1 and CDR2: SNHLY and FYNNEI. CDR3 length: 18 amino acids. The CDR3 region has the DNA TGTGCCAGCAGGAGACACCCCGTTACGGGGGGCTCCAACAATGAGCAGTTCTTC. As protein: CASRRHPVTGGSNNEQFF. The variable domain in full, with the rest retrieved from reference TRBV2 and TRBJ2-1, is EPEVTQTPSHQVTQMGQEVILRCVPISNHLYFYWYRQILGQKVEFLVSFYNNEISEKSEIFDDQFSVERPDGSNFTLKIRSTKLEDSAMYFCASRRHPVTGGSNNEQFFGPGTRLTVL.

The V call is TRBV7-9, the J call TRBJ1-1; 12 positions agree with TRBD1. In germline, CDR1 is SEHNR, CDR2 FQNEAQ (reference sequence). This CDR3 has 14 amino acids. With 5 bases clipped from V and 3 bases from J, the junction kept 1 base outside the gene matches. CDR3 sequence (DNA): TGTGCCAGCAGCGGGACAGGGGGCGACACTGAAGCTTTCTTT. Translating gives CASSGTGGDTEAFF.

V is TRBV10-3 and J is TRBJ2-2, with 7 nucleotides matching TRBD1. The junction had 10 bases not matched to a gene; V was cut back by 6 bases and J by 3 bases. The length of the CDR3 is 16 residues. CDR1 and CDR2 from the germline V gene are ENHRY and SYGVKD. The CDR3 coding sequence is TGTGCCATCAGCTCATTATACAGGGGTGACACCGGGGAGCTGTTTTTT. This gives the protein CAISSLYRGDTGELFF.

V gene TRBV6-5 combines with J gene TRBJ2-1; 8 bases fit TRBD2. Per germline, CDR1 MNHEY and CDR2 SVGAGI. The CDR3 is 13 amino acids. V shed 5 bases, J shed 5 bases, and the junction held 2 bases outside the gene matches. The CDR3 coding sequence is TGTGCCAGCAGTAGAGCGGGGGACAATGAGCAGTTCTTC. It specifies CASSRAGDNEQFF.

This clone came up once. This chain joins TRBV5-4 and TRBJ2-3, with D unresolved. V lost 3 bases and J lost 5, with 13 bases in between. Germline CDR1 and CDR2: SGHNT and YYREEE (reference sequence). The CDR3 is 14 residues long. CDR3 bases: TGTGCCAGCAGCTCTAGTCTCAGTGGAGATACGCAGTATTTT. It translates to CASSSSLSGDTQYF.

The J gene is TRBJ1-1, the V gene TRBV7-3; a weak D match, TRBD1 (6 bases). Deletions cut 1 base from V and 5 bases from J, with 11 bases between. The CDR3 is 14 amino acids. CDR1 and CDR2 from the germline V gene are SGHTA and FQGTGA. The CDR3 sequence is CASSLITGNTEAFF. CDR3 nucleotide sequence: TGTGCCAGCAGCTTAATCACAGGGAATACTGAAGCTTTCTTT.

This clone was counted once. The chain carries TRBV6-6 and TRBJ2-2; D is undetermined. Trimming took off 2 bases at V and 7 bases at J, with 8 bases between the two ends. CDR3 length: 13 amino acids. Germline loops: CDR1 MNHNY, CDR2 SVGAGI (reference sequence). CDR3 sequence: CASSYVPVGELFF. As DNA, the CDR3 is TGTGCCAGCAGTTACGTTCCAGTCGGGGAGCTGTTTTTT.

This clone was seen once. J is TRBJ2-7 and V is TRBV6-5, with 9 positions matching TRBD2. This CDR3 is 15 amino acids long. CDR1 is MNHEY and CDR2 is SVGAGI in the germline V gene. The J segment lost 3 bases and the V segment lost 6 bases, leaving 9 bases of the junction unmatched. DNA for the CDR3: TGTGCCAGCAGACAACTCGAGCGGGAGGTCTACGAGCAGTACTTC. It translates to CASRQLEREVYEQYF.

The CDR3 coding sequence is TGCGCCAGCGGGAGGGAGAACACTGAAGCTTTCTTT. Amino acids: CASGRENTEAFF. This chain uses TRBV5-1 with TRBJ1-1, with D unresolved. Trimming left V 7 bases short and J 1 base short, with 8 bases between. Germline assignment: CDR1 SGHRS and CDR2 YFSETQ. CDR3 length: 12 amino acids.

V gene TRBV5-1 combines with J gene TRBJ1-2; D might be TRBD1 (5 bases). V lost 3 bases to trimming and J lost 7 bases, with 25 bases between them. Germline CDR1 reads SGHRS; CDR2 reads YFSETQ. CDR3 size: 17 residues. The DNA of the CDR3 is TGCGCCAGCAGCTCCTTGGGCAGGGTGGTATTAGTAGGTGGCTACACCTTC. Its protein product is CASSSLGRVVLVGGYTF.

This clone came up once. The chain carries TRBV7-2 and TRBJ2-7, with D unresolved. The CDR3 runs 14 residues. CDR1 and CDR2 from the germline V gene are SGHTA and FQGNSA. Trimming shortened V by 1 base and J by 2 bases, and 9 bases separated the two germline ends. The CDR3 bases are TGTGCCAGCAGCTTAGTCTCTGGGCCCTACGAGCAGTACTTC. Encoded protein: CASSLVSGPYEQYF.

DNA for the CDR3: TGTGCCAGCAGCTACAGGACTAGCGGGAGGGGAGAGACCCAGTACTTC. It yields the protein CASSYRTSGRGETQYF. The J gene is TRBJ2-5, the V gene TRBV3-1 (or the pseudogene TRBV3-2); 15 bases line up with TRBD2. The junction had 5 bases not matched to a gene; V was cut back by 5 bases and J by 4 bases. This CDR3 has 16 amino acids. The germline gives CDR1 LGHDT, CDR2 YNNKEL (reference sequence).

The CDR3 coding sequence is TGTGCCAGCAGCTTAGCGAGGGGGATCGACGAGCAGTACTTC. This sequence encodes CASSLARGIDEQYF. The V call is TRBV7-9, the J call TRBJ2-7; D might be TRBD1 (6 bases). Germline CDR1 and CDR2: SEHNR and FQNEAQ (reference sequence). V was shortened by 0 bases and J by 5 bases, with 11 bases between the two germline ends. This CDR3 contains 14 residues.

This clone has just a few counts. This chain uses TRBV6-2 or TRBV6-3 with TRBJ1-5; D possibly corresponds to TRBD1 (5 bases). V lost 5 bases, J lost 4 bases, and 9 bases lay in between. Germline CDR1 is MNHEY and CDR2 is SVGEGT. This CDR3 has 13 residues. CDR3 sequence (DNA): TGTGCCAGCAGTGTAAACAGGAATCAGCCCCAGCATTTT. It translates to CASSVNRNQPQHF.

V and J are TRBV7-6 and TRBJ2-7; 9 nucleotides agree with TRBD2. V lost 1 base and J lost 2; bases outside the gene matches: 9. Per germline, CDR1 SGHVS and CDR2 FNYEAQ. The CDR3 consists of 17 residues. Here the CDR3 reads CASSLVPAGGNTYEQYF. The CDR3 DNA sequence: TGTGCCAGCAGCTTAGTACCGGCGGGAGGGAACACCTACGAGCAGTACTTC. Full variable domain (missing parts from reference TRBV7-6 and TRBJ2-7): GAGVSQSPRYKVTKRGQDVALRCDPISGHVSLYWYRQALGQGPEFLTYFNYEAQQDKSGLPNDRFSAERPEGSISTLTIQRTEQRDSAMYRCASSLVPAGGNTYEQYFGPGTRLTVT.

This clone appeared once. The chain combines TRBV6-5 with TRBJ1-2; no reliable D call. The length of the CDR3 is 15 residues. Germline V CDR1 and CDR2: MNHEY, SVGAGI. V dropped 4 bases and J dropped 8 bases, with 20 bases sitting between them. CDR3 sequence reads: CASSSQTAPELGYTF. The CDR3 bases are TGTGCCAGCAGTTCCCAGACGGCGCCGGAGTTGGGCTACACCTTC.

The rearrangement links TRBV12-5 to TRBJ2-5; 7 bases map to TRBD2. Germline V CDR1 and CDR2: LGHNT, FRNRAP. The CDR3 runs 15 residues. The junction had 8 bases not matched to a gene; V was cut back by 3 bases and J by 4 bases. The CDR3, as DNA: TGTGCTAGTGGTTTTGGTGGGGGGGTCGGAGAGACCCAGTACTTC. Encoded protein: CASGFGGGVGETQYF. Supplemented by reference TRBV12-5 and TRBJ2-5, the full variable domain reads DARVTQTPRHKVTEMGQEVTMRCQPILGHNTVFWYRQTMMQGLELLAYFRNRAPLDDSGMPKDRFSAEMPDATLATLKIQPSEPRDSAVYFCASGFGGGVGETQYFGPGTRLLVL.

The rearrangement joins TRBV18 to TRBJ2-1; 12 bases match TRBD2. Per germline, CDR1 KGHSH and CDR2 LQKENI. The CDR3 totals 16 residues. Unmatched junction bases numbered 4, after V lost 0 bases and J lost 7 bases. This CDR3 is CASSPPLAGGPNEQFF. The DNA of the CDR3 is TGTGCCAGCTCACCACCCCTAGCGGGAGGGCCAAATGAGCAGTTCTTC.

The V call is TRBV7-3, the J call TRBJ1-1, with a tentative D call TRBD1 (6 bases). The V and J ends lost 5 bases and 3 bases respectively, with 34 bases between them. The CDR3 loop spans 21 amino acids. Germline lookup yields CDR1 SGHTA and CDR2 FQGTGA. In DNA form, the CDR3 reads TGTGCCAGCAGCCCTGCCCCCCGGGGAAGGGGGTTAGGGGCCCTACACACTGAAGCTTTCTTT. It encodes CASSPAPRGRGLGALHTEAFF.

The rearrangement uses TRBV29-1 and TRBJ2-2; 9 bases match TRBD1. In germline, CDR1 is SQVTM, CDR2 ANQGSEA. J gave up 1 base and V 7 bases, and 7 bases lay outside the gene matches. This CDR3 is 15 amino acids long. CDR3 DNA sequence: TGCAGCGCTCGAACGGGACAGGGGAACACCGGGGAGCTGTTTTTT. The encoded protein is CSARTGQGNTGELFF.

This sequence joins TRBV11-3 and TRBJ1-2; no definite D call. The CDR3 extends over 12 amino acids. Germline assignment: CDR1 SGHNT and CDR2 YENEEA. The V end lost 6 bases, the J end lost 8 bases, and 13 bases lay between the germline ends. For the CDR3, the DNA is TGTGCCAGCAGTACCTATGGGGAGGGCTACACCTTC. Encoded protein: CASSTYGEGYTF.